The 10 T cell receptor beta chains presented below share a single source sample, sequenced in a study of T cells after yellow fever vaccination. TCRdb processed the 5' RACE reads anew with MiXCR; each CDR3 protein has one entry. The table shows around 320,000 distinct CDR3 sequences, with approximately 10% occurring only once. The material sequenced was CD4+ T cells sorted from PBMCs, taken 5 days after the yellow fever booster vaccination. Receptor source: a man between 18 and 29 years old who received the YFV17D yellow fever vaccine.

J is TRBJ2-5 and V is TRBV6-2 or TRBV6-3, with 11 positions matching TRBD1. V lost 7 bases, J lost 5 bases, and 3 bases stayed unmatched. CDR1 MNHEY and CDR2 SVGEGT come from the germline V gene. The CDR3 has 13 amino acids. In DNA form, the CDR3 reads TGTGCCAGCATGCGGGACAGGGGGGAGACCCAGTACTTC. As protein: CASMRDRGETQYF.

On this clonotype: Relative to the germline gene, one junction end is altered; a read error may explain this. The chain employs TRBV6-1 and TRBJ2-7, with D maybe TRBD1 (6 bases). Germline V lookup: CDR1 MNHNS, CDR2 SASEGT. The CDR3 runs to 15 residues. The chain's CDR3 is CSSSTHREASYEQYF. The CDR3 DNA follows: TGTTCCAGCAGTACTCACAGGGAAGCGTCCTACGAGCAGTACTTC.

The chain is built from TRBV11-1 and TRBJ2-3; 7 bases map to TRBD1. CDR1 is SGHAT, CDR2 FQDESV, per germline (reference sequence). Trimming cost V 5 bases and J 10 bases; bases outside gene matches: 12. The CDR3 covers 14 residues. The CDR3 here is CASSAVTTGLPQYF. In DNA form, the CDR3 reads TGTGCCAGCAGCGCCGTTACGACAGGGCTGCCGCAGTATTTT.

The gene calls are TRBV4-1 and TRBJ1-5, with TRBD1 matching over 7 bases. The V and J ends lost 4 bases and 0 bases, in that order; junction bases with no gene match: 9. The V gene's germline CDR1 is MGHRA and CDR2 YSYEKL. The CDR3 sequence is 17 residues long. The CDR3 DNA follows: TGCGCCAGCAGCCCCGAAGGGGACAGCTATAGCAATCAGCCCCAGCATTTT. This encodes CASSPEGDSYSNQPQHF.

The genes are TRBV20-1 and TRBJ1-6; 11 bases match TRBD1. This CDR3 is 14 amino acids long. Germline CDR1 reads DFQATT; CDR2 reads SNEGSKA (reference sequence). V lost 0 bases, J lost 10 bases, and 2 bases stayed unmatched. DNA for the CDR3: TGCAGTGCTAGAGACGGACAGGGGGCCTCACCCCTCCACTTT. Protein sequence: CSARDGQGASPLHF.

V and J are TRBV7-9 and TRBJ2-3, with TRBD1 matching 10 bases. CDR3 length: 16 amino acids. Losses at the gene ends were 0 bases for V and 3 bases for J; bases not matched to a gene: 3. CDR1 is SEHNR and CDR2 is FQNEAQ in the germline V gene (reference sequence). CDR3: CASSLATGQGTDTQYF. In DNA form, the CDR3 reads TGTGCCAGCAGCTTAGCGACGGGACAGGGGACAGATACGCAGTATTTT.

The CDR3 sequence: CASSLDQGGTANTGELFF. The CDR3 DNA follows: TGTGCCAGCAGCTTAGATCAGGGCGGGACGGCGAACACCGGGGAGCTGTTTTTT. The chain recombines TRBV11-3 with TRBJ2-2; possibly TRBD2 for D (6 bases). CDR1 is SGHNT, CDR2 YENEEA, per germline. The CDR3 runs to 18 residues. The germline V and J ends were trimmed by 0 bases and 0 bases, with 14 bases remaining between them.

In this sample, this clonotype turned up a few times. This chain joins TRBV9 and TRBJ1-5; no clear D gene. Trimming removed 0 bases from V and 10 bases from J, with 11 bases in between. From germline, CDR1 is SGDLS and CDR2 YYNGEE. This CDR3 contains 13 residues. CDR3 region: CASSVASFSPQHF. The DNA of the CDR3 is TGTGCCAGCAGCGTAGCCTCCTTCAGCCCCCAGCATTTT.

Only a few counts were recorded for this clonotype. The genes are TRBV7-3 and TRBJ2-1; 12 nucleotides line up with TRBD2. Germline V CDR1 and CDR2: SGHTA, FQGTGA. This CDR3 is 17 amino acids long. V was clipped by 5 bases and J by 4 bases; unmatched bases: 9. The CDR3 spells CASSASGTSGRYNEQFF. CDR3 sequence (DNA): TGTGCCAGCAGCGCGTCCGGGACTAGCGGGCGGTACAATGAGCAGTTCTTC.

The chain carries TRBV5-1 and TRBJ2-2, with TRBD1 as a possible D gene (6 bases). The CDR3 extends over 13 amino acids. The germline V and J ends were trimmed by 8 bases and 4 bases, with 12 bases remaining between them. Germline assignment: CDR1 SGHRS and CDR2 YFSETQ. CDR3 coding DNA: TGCGCCAGTAAACAGGGTAGCACCGGGGAGCTGTTTTTT. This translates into CASKQGSTGELFF.